This T cell receptor beta chain is drawn from a study of beta chain features in type 1 diabetes. Overall study results and limits: Equally in patients and controls, PCR might preferentially amplify shorter templates.

The CDR3 is 11 residues long. The ends were cut back, 5 bases at V and 4 bases at J, with 5 bases in the middle. Germline CDR1 reads MGHDK; CDR2 reads SYGVNS. Every isolated RNA sample was fully reverse transcribed, so sequencing captured expressed TCRB transcripts. TCRdb's table, derived via immunoSEQ multiplex PCR, lists solely in-frame clones and lacks some. This sample carries around 500,000 clones, more than 9.5% of them seen once, and the ten largest clones take around 0.05%. Only a few counts were recorded for this clone. What it recognizes is unknown. Every participating donor gave one draw, a heparinised blood sample averaging around 0.11 L.

The sequenced sample was naive CD4+ T cells from blood. The origin of this receptor is a woman aged 18-35 years in good health. The genes are TRBV25-1 and TRBJ1-2; D gene uncertain. CDR3 sequence reads: CASSPGYGYTF. The CDR3 nucleotides read TGTGCCAGCAGTCCCGGCTATGGCTACACCTTC.